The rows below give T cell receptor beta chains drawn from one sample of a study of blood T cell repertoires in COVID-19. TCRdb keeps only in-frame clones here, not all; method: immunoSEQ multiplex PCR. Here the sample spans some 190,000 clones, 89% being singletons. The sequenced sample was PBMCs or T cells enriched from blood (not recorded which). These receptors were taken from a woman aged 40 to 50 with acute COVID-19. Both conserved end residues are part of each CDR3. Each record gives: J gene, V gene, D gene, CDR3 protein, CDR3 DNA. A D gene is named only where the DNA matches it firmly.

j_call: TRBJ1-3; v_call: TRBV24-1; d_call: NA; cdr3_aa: CATSDLETGFSGNTIYF; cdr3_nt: TGTGCCACCAGTGATCTGGAGACGGGATTCTCTGGAAACACCATATATTTT
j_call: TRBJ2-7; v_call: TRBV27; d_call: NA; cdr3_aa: CASSFGRALEQYF; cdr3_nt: TGTGCCAGCAGTTTTGGCAGGGCGTTGGAGCAGTACTTC
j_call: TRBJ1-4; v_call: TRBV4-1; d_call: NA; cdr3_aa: CASSQTAGRGNEKLFF; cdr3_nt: TGCGCCAGCAGCCAGACGGCGGGCAGGGGCAATGAAAAACTGTTTTTT
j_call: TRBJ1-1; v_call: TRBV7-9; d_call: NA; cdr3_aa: CASSFGGQMNTEAFF; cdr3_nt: TGTGCCAGCAGCTTCGGCGGACAGATGAACACTGAAGCTTTCTTT
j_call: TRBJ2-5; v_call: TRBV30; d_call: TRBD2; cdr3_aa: CAWSGTSGGGETQYF; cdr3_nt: TGTGCCTGGAGTGGGACTAGCGGAGGGGGAGAGACCCAGTACTTC
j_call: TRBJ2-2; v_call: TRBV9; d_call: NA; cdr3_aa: CASSVQGSTGELFF; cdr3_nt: TGTGCCAGCAGCGTTCAGGGTTCCACCGGGGAGCTGTTTTTT
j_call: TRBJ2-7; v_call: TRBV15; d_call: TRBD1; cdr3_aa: CATSRDPGTGGTYEQYF; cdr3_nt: TGTGCCACCAGCAGAGATCCGGGGACAGGGGGCACTTACGAGCAGTACTTC
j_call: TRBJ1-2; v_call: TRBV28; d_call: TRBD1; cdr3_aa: CASSRTGRNYGYTF; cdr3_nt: TGTGCCAGCAGCAGGACAGGACGAAACTATGGCTACACCTTC
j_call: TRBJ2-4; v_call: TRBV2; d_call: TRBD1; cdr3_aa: CASSGGQGTNIQYF; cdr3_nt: TGTGCCAGCAGTGGGGGACAGGGGACGAACATTCAGTACTTC
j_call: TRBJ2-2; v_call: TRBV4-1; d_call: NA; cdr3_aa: CASSQEPIGELFF; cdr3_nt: TGCGCCAGCAGCCAAGAACCTATCGGGGAGCTGTTTTTT
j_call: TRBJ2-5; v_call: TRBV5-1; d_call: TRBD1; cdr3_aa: CASSSGQGETQYF; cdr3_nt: TGCGCCAGCAGCTCGGGACAGGGTGAGACCCAGTACTTC
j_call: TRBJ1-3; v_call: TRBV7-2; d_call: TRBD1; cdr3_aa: CASSRTTDRGYGNTIYF; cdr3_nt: TGTGCCAGCAGCCGTACTACGGACAGGGGTTACGGAAACACCATATATTTT
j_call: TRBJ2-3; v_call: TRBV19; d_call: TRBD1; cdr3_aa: CASSPTGDTQYF; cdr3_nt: TGTGCCAGTAGTCCTACAGGGGACACGCAGTATTTT
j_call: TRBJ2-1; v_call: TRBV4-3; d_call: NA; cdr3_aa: CASSQGERSYNEQFF; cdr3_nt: TGCGCCAGCAGCCAAGGGGAGCGGTCCTACAATGAGCAGTTCTTC
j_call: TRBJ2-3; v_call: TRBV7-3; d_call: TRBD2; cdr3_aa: CASSQIAGGSTDTQYF; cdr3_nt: TGTGCCAGCAGCCAAATAGCGGGGGGGAGCACAGATACGCAGTATTTT
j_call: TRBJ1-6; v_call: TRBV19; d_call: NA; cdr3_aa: CASSTGGQFGGSYNSPLHF; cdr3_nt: TGTGCCAGTAGTACCGGTGGGCAGTTCGGGGGCTCCTATAATTCACCCCTCCACTTT
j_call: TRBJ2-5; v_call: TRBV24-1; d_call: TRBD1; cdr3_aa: CATSDFGTGLQETQYF; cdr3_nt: TGTGCCACCAGTGATTTCGGGACAGGACTCCAAGAGACCCAGTACTTC
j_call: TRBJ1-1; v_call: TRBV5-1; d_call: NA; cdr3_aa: CASSLGGGTEAFF; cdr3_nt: TGCGCCAGCAGCCTAGGCGGCGGCACTGAAGCTTTCTTT